What follows describes a single TCR beta chain. Its antigen is unidentified. The data stem from a study of shared clonotypes between healthy human individuals. At deep level, the assay was performed. Using immunoSEQ multiplex PCR, the repertoire was profiled, and TCRdb retains in-frame clones only, with some absent. The data show 780,000 or so clones, 72% seen once. Study-level results: The sampled material consisted only of blood, and tissue repertoires are likely to differ. Among several donors, 4.5% to 5.5% of naive CD4 clonotypes were found in common. Enrolling few donors narrowed the genetic and exposure-history diversity that was represented.

There are 13 residues in the CDR3. Looked up from germline, CDR1 is SGHVS and CDR2 is FQNEAQ. V was cut by 2 bases and J by 5 bases, with 6 bases left in between. Sequenced sample: memory CD4+ T cells sorted from blood. Subset noted: CD45RA-negative fraction. This TCR derives from a woman aged 25-40 years in good health. This rearrangement joins TRBV7-8 to TRBJ2-2; D remains unclear. CDR3 sequence reads: CASSLPRTGELFF. DNA of the CDR3: TGTGCCAGCAGCTTACCCCGGACCGGGGAGCTGTTTTTT.